Listed below are T cell receptor beta chains from one sample, sequenced in a study of T-cell reconstitution after alpha-beta-depleted transplantation in children. TCRdb used MiXCR to reprocess the PCR reads, holding one entry per CDR3 protein. The sample has 190,000 or so distinct CDR3 sequences, 5.5% to 7% seen once. Source: PBMCs, taken before TCRalphabeta/CD19-depleted stem cell transplant. Receptor source: a girl under three years old with combined immunodeficiency, due to receive a stem cell transplant. CDR3s include the opening cysteine and the closing phenylalanine or tryptophan. Each record gives: clone size, J gene, D gene, CDR3 length, V gene, CDR3 protein, CDR3 DNA. The D gene is left open where the match is weak. The size entry is marked missing in some rows and otherwise reads once, few, many or a size class.

clone_size: many; j_call: TRBJ1-1; d_call: NA; cdr3_length: 15; v_call: TRBV25-1; cdr3_aa: CASSEYQGGNTEAFF; cdr3_nt: TGTGCCAGCAGTGAATATCAAGGGGGGAACACTGAAGCTTTCTTT
clone_size: few; j_call: TRBJ1-4; d_call: NA; cdr3_length: 16; v_call: TRBV18; cdr3_aa: CASSRLRGRPNEKLFF; cdr3_nt: TGTGCCAGCTCCCGTCTCAGGGGAAGACCTAATGAAAAACTGTTTTTT
clone_size: many; j_call: TRBJ2-7; d_call: NA; cdr3_length: 14; v_call: TRBV6-1; cdr3_aa: CASSRLRDHYEQYF; cdr3_nt: TGTGCCAGCAGTCGCCTCCGGGACCACTACGAGCAGTACTTC
clone_size: many; j_call: TRBJ2-2; d_call: NA; cdr3_length: 14; v_call: TRBV7-6; cdr3_aa: CASSLDGGTGELFF; cdr3_nt: TGTGCCAGCAGCTTAGATGGGGGCACCGGGGAGCTGTTTTTT
clone_size: many; j_call: TRBJ2-1; d_call: NA; cdr3_length: 14; v_call: TRBV4-2; cdr3_aa: CASSQVRDNNEQFF; cdr3_nt: TGTGCCAGCAGCCAGGTGAGAGACAACAATGAGCAGTTCTTC
clone_size: few; j_call: TRBJ2-7; d_call: TRBD1; cdr3_length: 14; v_call: TRBV25-1; cdr3_aa: CASSDRDSSYEQYF; cdr3_nt: TGTGCCAGCAGTGACCGGGACAGTTCCTACGAGCAGTACTTC
clone_size: many; j_call: TRBJ2-1; d_call: NA; cdr3_length: 13; v_call: TRBV24-1; cdr3_aa: CATSDSRFGEQFF; cdr3_nt: TGTGCCACCAGTGATTCAAGATTCGGTGAGCAGTTCTTC
clone_size: few; j_call: TRBJ2-1; d_call: TRBD1; cdr3_length: 16; v_call: TRBV12-3/TRBV12-4; cdr3_aa: CASSQSDRGGVDEQFF; cdr3_nt: TGTGCCAGCAGTCAGTCGGACAGGGGCGGTGTGGACGAGCAGTTCTTC
clone_size: many; j_call: TRBJ2-5; d_call: NA; cdr3_length: 15; v_call: TRBV6-2/TRBV6-3; cdr3_aa: CASSDLRDIQETQYF; cdr3_nt: TGTGCCAGCAGTGACCTCCGGGACATTCAAGAGACCCAGTACTTC
clone_size: few; j_call: TRBJ2-7; d_call: NA; cdr3_length: 15; v_call: TRBV7-6; cdr3_aa: CASSPLGANVYEQYF; cdr3_nt: TGTGCCAGCAGCCCCCTGGGGGCTAACGTTTACGAGCAGTACTTC
clone_size: many; j_call: TRBJ2-7; d_call: NA; cdr3_length: 14; v_call: TRBV12-3/TRBV12-4; cdr3_aa: CASSDPRASYEQYF; cdr3_nt: TGTGCCAGCAGTGACCCTAGAGCATCCTACGAGCAGTACTTC
clone_size: many; j_call: TRBJ2-1; d_call: NA; cdr3_length: 14; v_call: TRBV13; cdr3_aa: CASSLNPSYNEQFF; cdr3_nt: TGTGCCAGCAGCTTAAACCCCTCCTACAATGAGCAGTTCTTC
clone_size: many; j_call: TRBJ2-3; d_call: TRBD1; cdr3_length: 16; v_call: TRBV7-9; cdr3_aa: CASSLKDRGFSDTQYF; cdr3_nt: TGTGCCAGCAGCTTAAAGGACAGGGGATTCTCAGATACGCAGTATTTT
clone_size: many; j_call: TRBJ1-6; d_call: NA; cdr3_length: 14; v_call: TRBV6-1; cdr3_aa: CASSESAPNSPLHF; cdr3_nt: TGTGCCAGCAGTGAGTCGGCGCCGAATTCACCCCTCCACTTT
clone_size: many; j_call: TRBJ2-1; d_call: NA; cdr3_length: 13; v_call: TRBV11-2; cdr3_aa: CASSRTTLNEQFF; cdr3_nt: TGTGCCAGCAGCCGAACTACCCTCAATGAGCAGTTCTTC
clone_size: many; j_call: TRBJ2-5; d_call: NA; cdr3_length: 16; v_call: TRBV5-5; cdr3_aa: CASSLRLTVPQETQYF; cdr3_nt: TGTGCCAGCAGCTTGCGTTTGACCGTTCCCCAAGAGACCCAGTACTTC
clone_size: many; j_call: TRBJ2-1; d_call: TRBD2; cdr3_length: 15; v_call: TRBV2; cdr3_aa: CASSSLAGAFNEQFF; cdr3_nt: TGTGCCAGCAGTTCCCTAGCGGGGGCGTTCAATGAGCAGTTCTTC
clone_size: few; j_call: TRBJ1-1; d_call: NA; cdr3_length: 13; v_call: TRBV13; cdr3_aa: CASSVGRGTEAFF; cdr3_nt: TGTGCCAGCAGCGTAGGAAGGGGCACTGAAGCTTTCTTT
clone_size: few; j_call: TRBJ1-5; d_call: NA; cdr3_length: 13; v_call: TRBV20-1; cdr3_aa: CSARVPEMGAQHF; cdr3_nt: TGCAGTGCTAGAGTGCCCGAAATGGGGGCCCAGCATTTT
clone_size: many; j_call: TRBJ2-1; d_call: TRBD2; cdr3_length: 14; v_call: TRBV20-1; cdr3_aa: CSARAGTMYNEQFF; cdr3_nt: TGCAGTGCTAGAGCTGGGACTATGTACAATGAGCAGTTCTTC
clone_size: NA; j_call: TRBJ2-7; d_call: NA; cdr3_length: 15; v_call: TRBV11-1; cdr3_aa: CASSSPKGGVIEQYF; cdr3_nt: TGTGCCAGCAGCTCACCAAAGGGCGGCGTTATTGAGCAGTACTTC
clone_size: many; j_call: TRBJ2-1; d_call: TRBD2; cdr3_length: 16; v_call: TRBV6-5; cdr3_aa: CASSFLLLAGAYEQFF; cdr3_nt: TGTGCCAGCAGTTTCCTGTTACTAGCGGGAGCATATGAGCAGTTCTTC
clone_size: many; j_call: TRBJ2-1; d_call: NA; cdr3_length: 15; v_call: TRBV6-2/TRBV6-3; cdr3_aa: CASSYGRELYNEQFF; cdr3_nt: TGTGCCAGCAGTTACGGGCGGGAACTATACAATGAGCAGTTCTTC
clone_size: many; j_call: TRBJ2-5; d_call: TRBD1; cdr3_length: 14; v_call: TRBV12-3/TRBV12-4; cdr3_aa: CASSGTGLGETQYF; cdr3_nt: TGTGCCAGCAGTGGGACAGGTCTTGGGGAGACCCAGTACTTC
clone_size: many; j_call: TRBJ2-1; d_call: NA; cdr3_length: 19; v_call: TRBV7-6; cdr3_aa: CASSLVVNIGSVTTNEQFF; cdr3_nt: TGTGCCAGCAGCTTAGTTGTTAATATAGGTAGCGTAACCACTAATGAGCAGTTCTTC
clone_size: many; j_call: TRBJ2-1; d_call: TRBD2; cdr3_length: 16; v_call: TRBV5-6; cdr3_aa: CASSSVAGRAPNEQFF; cdr3_nt: TGTGCCAGCAGTTCCGTAGCGGGGAGGGCCCCAAATGAGCAGTTCTTC
clone_size: few; j_call: TRBJ1-5; d_call: TRBD1; cdr3_length: 15; v_call: TRBV10-3; cdr3_aa: CASRGQAEGNQPQHF; cdr3_nt: TGTGCCTCGAGAGGACAGGCGGAGGGAAATCAGCCCCAGCATTTT
clone_size: many; j_call: TRBJ2-1; d_call: TRBD1; cdr3_length: 16; v_call: TRBV29-1; cdr3_aa: CSVEDPNRGRYNEQFF; cdr3_nt: TGCAGCGTTGAAGACCCAAACAGGGGCCGTTACAATGAGCAGTTCTTC
clone_size: many; j_call: TRBJ2-6; d_call: NA; cdr3_length: 14; v_call: TRBV13; cdr3_aa: CASSLVNEANVLTF; cdr3_nt: TGTGCCAGCAGCTTAGTAAATGAGGCCAACGTCCTGACTTTC
clone_size: many; j_call: TRBJ2-1; d_call: NA; cdr3_length: 15; v_call: TRBV20-1; cdr3_aa: CSARDSLAGYNEQFF; cdr3_nt: TGCAGTGCTAGAGACTCACTAGCAGGTTACAATGAGCAGTTCTTC
clone_size: many; j_call: TRBJ1-6; d_call: TRBD1; cdr3_length: 14; v_call: TRBV25-1; cdr3_aa: CASKGQGSNSPLHF; cdr3_nt: TGTGCCAGCAAGGGACAGGGGAGTAATTCACCCCTCCACTTT
clone_size: NA; j_call: TRBJ1-2; d_call: NA; cdr3_length: 15; v_call: TRBV29-1; cdr3_aa: CSVAVPTGANYGYTF; cdr3_nt: TGCAGCGTTGCCGTCCCGACAGGAGCTAACTATGGCTACACCTTC
clone_size: many; j_call: TRBJ2-5; d_call: NA; cdr3_length: 12; v_call: TRBV29-1; cdr3_aa: CSVVGTEETQYF; cdr3_nt: TGCAGCGTTGTGGGGACGGAGGAGACCCAGTACTTC
clone_size: many; j_call: TRBJ2-7; d_call: TRBD1; cdr3_length: 15; v_call: TRBV12-3/TRBV12-4; cdr3_aa: CASSETGVRAYEQYF; cdr3_nt: TGTGCCAGCAGTGAAACAGGGGTAAGGGCCTACGAGCAGTACTTC
clone_size: many; j_call: TRBJ2-7; d_call: NA; cdr3_length: 17; v_call: TRBV6-5; cdr3_aa: CASSWADPLYPPYEQYF; cdr3_nt: TGTGCCAGCAGTTGGGCCGATCCTCTGTACCCTCCCTACGAGCAGTACTTC
clone_size: many; j_call: TRBJ2-2; d_call: TRBD2; cdr3_length: 14; v_call: TRBV20-1; cdr3_aa: CSATGTRGAGELFF; cdr3_nt: TGCAGTGCGACCGGGACTAGGGGGGCCGGGGAGCTGTTTTTT
clone_size: many; j_call: TRBJ2-1; d_call: NA; cdr3_length: 15; v_call: TRBV7-2; cdr3_aa: CASSLAESSYNEQFF; cdr3_nt: TGTGCCAGCAGCTTGGCGGAGAGCTCCTACAATGAGCAGTTCTTC
clone_size: many; j_call: TRBJ2-7; d_call: NA; cdr3_length: 14; v_call: TRBV27; cdr3_aa: CASSFFRGPYEQYF; cdr3_nt: TGTGCCAGCAGTTTTTTCCGGGGGCCCTACGAGCAGTACTTC
clone_size: many; j_call: TRBJ2-1; d_call: TRBD2; cdr3_length: 14; v_call: TRBV12-5; cdr3_aa: CASGLAGGWDEQFF; cdr3_nt: TGTGCTAGTGGTTTAGCGGGAGGTTGGGATGAGCAGTTCTTC
clone_size: many; j_call: TRBJ2-5; d_call: NA; cdr3_length: 13; v_call: TRBV20-1; cdr3_aa: CSARVLGQETQYF; cdr3_nt: TGCAGTGCTAGAGTTCTAGGCCAAGAGACCCAGTACTTC
clone_size: many; j_call: TRBJ2-1; d_call: NA; cdr3_length: 14; v_call: TRBV6-2/TRBV6-3; cdr3_aa: CASSLALIPNEQFF; cdr3_nt: TGTGCCAGCAGCCTAGCTCTTATTCCCAATGAGCAGTTCTTC
clone_size: few; j_call: TRBJ1-2; d_call: TRBD1; cdr3_length: 13; v_call: TRBV28; cdr3_aa: CASSLGGPYGYTF; cdr3_nt: TGTGCCAGCAGCCTAGGGGGCCCATATGGCTACACCTTC
clone_size: many; j_call: TRBJ1-3; d_call: NA; cdr3_length: 11; v_call: TRBV29-1; cdr3_aa: CSVSSRNTIYF; cdr3_nt: TGCAGCGTTTCGTCAAGAAACACCATATATTTT